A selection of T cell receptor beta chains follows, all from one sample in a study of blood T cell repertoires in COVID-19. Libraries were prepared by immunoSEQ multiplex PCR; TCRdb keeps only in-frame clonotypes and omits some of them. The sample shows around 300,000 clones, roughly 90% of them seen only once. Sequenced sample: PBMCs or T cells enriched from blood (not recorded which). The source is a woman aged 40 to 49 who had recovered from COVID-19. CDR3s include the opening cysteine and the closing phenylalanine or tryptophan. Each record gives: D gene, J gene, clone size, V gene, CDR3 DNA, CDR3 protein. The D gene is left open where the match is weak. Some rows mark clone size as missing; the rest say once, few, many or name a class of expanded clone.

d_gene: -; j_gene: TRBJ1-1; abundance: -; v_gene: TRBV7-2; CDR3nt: TGTGCCAGCAGCCCGGCAGGAAGACACACTGAAGCTTTCTTT; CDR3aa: CASSPAGRHTEAFF
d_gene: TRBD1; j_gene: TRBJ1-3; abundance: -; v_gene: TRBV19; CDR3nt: TGTGCCAGTAGTGAAGTGGCAGGGGGGAACACCATATATTTT; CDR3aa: CASSEVAGGNTIYF
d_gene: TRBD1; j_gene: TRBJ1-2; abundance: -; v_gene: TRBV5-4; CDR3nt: TGTGCCAGCAGCTCCCCGACAGGGGGAGGCTATGGCTACACCTTC; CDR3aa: CASSSPTGGGYGYTF
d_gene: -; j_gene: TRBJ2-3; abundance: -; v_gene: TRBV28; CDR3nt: TGTGCCAGCAGTCCAAGCGGTAGCACAGATACGCAGTATTTT; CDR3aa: CASSPSGSTDTQYF
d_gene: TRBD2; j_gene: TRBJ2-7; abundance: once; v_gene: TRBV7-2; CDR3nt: TGTGCCAGCAGCTTCTCCCTAGCGGGAGGTTCCGAGCAGTACTTC; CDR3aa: CASSFSLAGGSEQYF
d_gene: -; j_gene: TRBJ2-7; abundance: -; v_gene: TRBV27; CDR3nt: TGTGCCAGCAGACCCCTAACCACCTACGAGCAGTACTTC; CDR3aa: CASRPLTTYEQYF
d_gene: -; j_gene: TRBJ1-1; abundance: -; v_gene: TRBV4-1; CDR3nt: TGCGCCAGCAGCCAAGATTTAGGACAGACCTACACTGAAGCTTTCTTT; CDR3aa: CASSQDLGQTYTEAFF
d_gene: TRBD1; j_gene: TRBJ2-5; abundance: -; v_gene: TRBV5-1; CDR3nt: TGCGCCAGCAGCCGGACAGGGCAGGTACAAGAGACCCAGTACTTC; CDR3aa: CASSRTGQVQETQYF
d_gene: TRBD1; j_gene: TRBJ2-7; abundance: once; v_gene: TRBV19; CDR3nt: TGTGCCAGTAGTAGCTCCGGGACAGGGCGCTACGAGCAGTACTTC; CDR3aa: CASSSSGTGRYEQYF
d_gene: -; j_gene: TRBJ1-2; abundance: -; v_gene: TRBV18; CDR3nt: TGTGCCAGCTCGCCGGACAGTGATGCTAACTATGGCTACACCTTC; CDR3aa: CASSPDSDANYGYTF
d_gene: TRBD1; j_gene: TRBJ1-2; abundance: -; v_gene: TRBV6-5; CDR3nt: TGTGCCAGCAGTTACGGGGACAGGACCTATGGCTACACCTTC; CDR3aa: CASSYGDRTYGYTF
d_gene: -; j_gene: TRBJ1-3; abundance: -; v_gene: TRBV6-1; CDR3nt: TGTGCCAGCAGTGAACTCCGGGCTGGAAACACCATATATTTT; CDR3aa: CASSELRAGNTIYF
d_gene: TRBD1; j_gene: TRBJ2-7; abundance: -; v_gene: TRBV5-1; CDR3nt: TGCGCCAGCAGCTTGGTGGGGACAGGGGTTAACGGGGCCTACGAGCAGTACTTC; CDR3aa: CASSLVGTGVNGAYEQYF
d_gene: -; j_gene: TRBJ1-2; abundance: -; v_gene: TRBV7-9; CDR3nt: TGTGCCAGCAGCTTAGGGGGAGGGAGCATCGATGGCTACACCTTC; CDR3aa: CASSLGGGSIDGYTF
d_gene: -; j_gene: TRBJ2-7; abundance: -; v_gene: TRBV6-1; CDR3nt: TGTGCCAGCAGTGACCCTCCGGGATTTTCCTACGAGCAGTACTTC; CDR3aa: CASSDPPGFSYEQYF
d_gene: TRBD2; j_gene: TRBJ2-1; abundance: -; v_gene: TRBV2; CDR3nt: TGTGCCAGCAGGCTAGCGGGACATTCGAATGAGCAGTTCTTC; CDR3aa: CASRLAGHSNEQFF
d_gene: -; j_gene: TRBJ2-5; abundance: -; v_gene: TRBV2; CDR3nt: TGTGCCAGCAGTCGAGACTTACAAGAGACCCAGTACTTC; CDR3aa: CASSRDLQETQYF
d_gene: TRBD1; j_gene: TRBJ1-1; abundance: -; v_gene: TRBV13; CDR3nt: TGTGCCAGCAGTTATACTGGACAGGGAAGGGGAACTGAAGCTTTCTTT; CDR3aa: CASSYTGQGRGTEAFF
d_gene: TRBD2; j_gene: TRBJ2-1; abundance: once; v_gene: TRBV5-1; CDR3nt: TGCGCCAGCAGCTGGGGACTAGCGGGGTCCTACAATGAGCAGTTCTTC; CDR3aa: CASSWGLAGSYNEQFF
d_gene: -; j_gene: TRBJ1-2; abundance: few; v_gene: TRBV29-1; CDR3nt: TGCAGCGTTGGCGGAGGAGGTGGCTATGGCTACACCTTC; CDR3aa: CSVGGGGGYGYTF